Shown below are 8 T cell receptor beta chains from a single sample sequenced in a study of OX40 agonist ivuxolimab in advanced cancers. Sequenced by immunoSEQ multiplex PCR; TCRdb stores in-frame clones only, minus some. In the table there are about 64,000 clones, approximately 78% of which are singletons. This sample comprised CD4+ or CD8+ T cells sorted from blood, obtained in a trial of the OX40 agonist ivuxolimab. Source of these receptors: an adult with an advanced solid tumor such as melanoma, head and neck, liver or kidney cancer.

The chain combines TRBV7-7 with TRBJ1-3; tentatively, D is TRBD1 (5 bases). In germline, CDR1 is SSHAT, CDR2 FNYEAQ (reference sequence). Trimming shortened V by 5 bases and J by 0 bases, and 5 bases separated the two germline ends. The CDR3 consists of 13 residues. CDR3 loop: CASSTGSGNTIYF. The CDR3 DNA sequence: TGTGCCAGCAGCACAGGCTCTGGAAACACCATATATTTT.

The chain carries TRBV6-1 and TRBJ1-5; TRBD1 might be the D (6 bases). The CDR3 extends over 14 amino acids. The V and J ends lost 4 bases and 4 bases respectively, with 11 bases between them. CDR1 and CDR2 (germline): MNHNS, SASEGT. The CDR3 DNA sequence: TGTGCCAGCAGTGGGACAGCAAAGAATCAGCCCCAGCATTTT. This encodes CASSGTAKNQPQHF.

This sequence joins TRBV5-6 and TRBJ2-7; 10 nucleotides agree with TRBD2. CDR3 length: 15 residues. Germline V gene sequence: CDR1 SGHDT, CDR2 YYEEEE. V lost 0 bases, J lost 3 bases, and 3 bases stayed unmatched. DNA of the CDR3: TGTGCCAGCAGCTTGGGTCTAGCGGGGGACTACGAGCAGTACTTC. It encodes CASSLGLAGDYEQYF.

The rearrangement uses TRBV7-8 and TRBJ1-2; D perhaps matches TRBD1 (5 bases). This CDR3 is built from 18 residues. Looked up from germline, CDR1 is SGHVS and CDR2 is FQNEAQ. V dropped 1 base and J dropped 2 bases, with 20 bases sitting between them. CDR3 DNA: TGTGCCAGCAGCTTAGACGTATTTGGACTAAGGGACAACTATGGCTACACCTTC. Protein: CASSLDVFGLRDNYGYTF.

CDR3 DNA sequence: TGTGCCAGCAGTTTATCGCGCACCTACGAGCAGTACTTC. Its protein is CASSLSRTYEQYF. This chain uses TRBV27 with TRBJ2-7; D uncertain. The CDR3 consists of 13 residues. The V and J ends lost 0 bases and 2 bases respectively, with 5 bases between them. The germline V gene has CDR1 MNHEY and CDR2 SMNVEV (reference sequence).

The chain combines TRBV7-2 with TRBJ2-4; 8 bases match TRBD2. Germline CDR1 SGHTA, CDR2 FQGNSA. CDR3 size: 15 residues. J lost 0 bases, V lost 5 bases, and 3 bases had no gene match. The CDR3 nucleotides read TGTGCCAGCAGCCGGGGGGGGATAGCCAAAAACATTCAGTACTTC. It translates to CASSRGGIAKNIQYF. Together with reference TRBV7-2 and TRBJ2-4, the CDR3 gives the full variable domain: GAGVSQSPSNKVTEKGKDVELRCDPISGHTALYWYRQSLGQGLEFLIYFQGNSAPDKSGLPSDRFSAERTGGSVSTLTIQRTQQEDSAVYLCASSRGGIAKNIQYFGAGTRLSVL.

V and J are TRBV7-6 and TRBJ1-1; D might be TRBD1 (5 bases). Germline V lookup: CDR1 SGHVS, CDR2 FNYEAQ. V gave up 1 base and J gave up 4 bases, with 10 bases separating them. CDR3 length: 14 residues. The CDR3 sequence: CASSLEAGTTEAFF. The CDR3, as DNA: TGTGCCAGCAGCTTAGAAGCAGGGACCACTGAAGCTTTCTTT.

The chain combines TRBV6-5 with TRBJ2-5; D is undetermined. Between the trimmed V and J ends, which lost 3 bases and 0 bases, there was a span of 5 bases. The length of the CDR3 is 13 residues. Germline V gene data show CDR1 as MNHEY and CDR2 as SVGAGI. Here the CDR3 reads CASSYRYQETQYF. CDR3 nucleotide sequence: TGTGCCAGCAGTTATCGGTACCAAGAGACCCAGTACTTC.